These T cell receptor beta chains were read from a single sample in a study of vaccination effects on CD4 cells after COVID-19. The table came from immunoSEQ multiplex PCR; TCRdb's copy has only in-frame clones and leaves some out. This sample has around 50,000 clones, with 76% found just once. Their antigens remain unidentified. The specimen comprised CD4+ T cells from PBMCs cultured without peptide, sampled before COVID-19 vaccination. The origin of the receptors is a human donor who had a prior SARS-CoV-2 infection. Both conserved end residues are part of each CDR3. A D gene is named only where the DNA matches it firmly. Clone size is not always given. Where it is, it says once, few, many or a class for expanded clones.

d_call: -
clone_size: -
j_call: TRBJ2-7
v_call: TRBV7-9
cdr3_nt: TGTGCCAGCAGCAGGACAGACTACGAGCAGTACTTC
cdr3_aa: CASSRTDYEQYF

d_call: -
clone_size: -
j_call: TRBJ2-2
v_call: TRBV7-3
cdr3_nt: TGTGCCAGCACCGAAAAAAGGGAGGCCGGGGAGCTGTTTTTT
cdr3_aa: CASTEKREAGELFF

d_call: -
clone_size: few
j_call: TRBJ1-2
v_call: TRBV2
cdr3_nt: TGTGCCAGCAGTACGGGGCAGCGAGTAAACTATGGCTACACCTTC
cdr3_aa: CASSTGQRVNYGYTF

d_call: -
clone_size: few
j_call: TRBJ2-6
v_call: TRBV5-8
cdr3_nt: TGTGCCAGCAGCACCAGACCGGGGGCAGGGGGGGCCAACGTCCTGACTTTC
cdr3_aa: CASSTRPGAGGANVLTF

d_call: -
clone_size: few
j_call: TRBJ1-3
v_call: TRBV4-2
cdr3_nt: TGTGCCAGCAGCCAAGATAGGGGCGTAGGAGGAAACACCATATATTTT
cdr3_aa: CASSQDRGVGGNTIYF

d_call: -
clone_size: -
j_call: TRBJ1-2
v_call: TRBV9
cdr3_nt: TGTGCCAGCAGCGCGGGGCTAAACTATGGCTACACCTTC
cdr3_aa: CASSAGLNYGYTF

d_call: -
clone_size: -
j_call: TRBJ2-7
v_call: TRBV6-5
cdr3_nt: TGTGCCAGCACCTTCTATGGCGGGGAGCAGTACTTC
cdr3_aa: CASTFYGGEQYF

d_call: -
clone_size: -
j_call: TRBJ1-3
v_call: TRBV6-5
cdr3_nt: TGTGCCAGCAGTTTCGTCCGGGGAAACACCATATATTTT
cdr3_aa: CASSFVRGNTIYF

d_call: -
clone_size: -
j_call: TRBJ2-2
v_call: TRBV7-9
cdr3_nt: TGTGCCAGCAGCCTGAACACCGGGGAGCTGTTTTTT
cdr3_aa: CASSLNTGELFF

d_call: -
clone_size: few
j_call: TRBJ1-1
v_call: TRBV6-5
cdr3_nt: TGTGCCAGCACCCCAGCGATCGGGGACACTGAAGCTTTCTTT
cdr3_aa: CASTPAIGDTEAFF

d_call: -
clone_size: -
j_call: TRBJ2-1
v_call: TRBV5-6
cdr3_nt: TGTGCCAGCAGCTTGGTAGGGACTTTAAATGAGCAGTTCTTC
cdr3_aa: CASSLVGTLNEQFF

d_call: -
clone_size: -
j_call: TRBJ2-3
v_call: TRBV5-1
cdr3_nt: TGCGCCAGCAGCCCCCTACCGTCGACAGATACGCAGTATTTT
cdr3_aa: CASSPLPSTDTQYF

d_call: -
clone_size: -
j_call: TRBJ2-7
v_call: TRBV7-2
cdr3_nt: TGTGCCAGCAGCTTAGGCCGGGGCTACGAGCAGTACTTC
cdr3_aa: CASSLGRGYEQYF

d_call: -
clone_size: -
j_call: TRBJ2-1
v_call: TRBV4-3
cdr3_nt: TGCGCCAGCAGCCAAGATTGGGGGCGCAATGAGCAGTTCTTC
cdr3_aa: CASSQDWGRNEQFF

d_call: -
clone_size: -
j_call: TRBJ2-3
v_call: TRBV19
cdr3_nt: TGTGCCAGTAGTATAAGGGGTGGGACAGATACGCAGTATTTT
cdr3_aa: CASSIRGGTDTQYF

d_call: -
clone_size: -
j_call: TRBJ2-1
v_call: TRBV5-1
cdr3_nt: TGCGCCAGCAGACTGAACCAGGGTTCTGATGAGCAGTTCTTC
cdr3_aa: CASRLNQGSDEQFF

d_call: TRBD1
clone_size: -
j_call: TRBJ2-4
v_call: TRBV5-6
cdr3_nt: TGTGCCAGCAGCCACAGGGGTCTGGCCAAAAACATTCAGTACTTC
cdr3_aa: CASSHRGLAKNIQYF

d_call: -
clone_size: -
j_call: TRBJ1-1
v_call: TRBV6-1
cdr3_nt: TGTGCCAGCAGTGAACTGACAAGCACTGAAGCTTTCTTT
cdr3_aa: CASSELTSTEAFF

d_call: -
clone_size: -
j_call: TRBJ1-6
v_call: TRBV14
cdr3_nt: TGTGCCAGCAGCCAACTGGACAAGCCTAATTCACCCCTCCACTTT
cdr3_aa: CASSQLDKPNSPLHF

d_call: TRBD1
clone_size: -
j_call: TRBJ1-1
v_call: TRBV5-1
cdr3_nt: TGCGCCAGCGCTACCGGACTAAACAGGGGGAACACTGAAGCTTTCTTT
cdr3_aa: CASATGLNRGNTEAFF

d_call: TRBD1
clone_size: -
j_call: TRBJ2-1
v_call: TRBV5-6
cdr3_nt: TGTGCCAGCAGCGCGACGGGTCTCGGGACAGGGCTAGACAATGAGCAGTTCTTC
cdr3_aa: CASSATGLGTGLDNEQFF

d_call: -
clone_size: -
j_call: TRBJ2-5
v_call: TRBV6-2/TRBV6-3
cdr3_nt: TGTGCCAGCAGTTCCCCCACCGGGGGTCGAGAGACCCAGTACTTC
cdr3_aa: CASSSPTGGRETQYF

d_call: TRBD1
clone_size: few
j_call: TRBJ1-5
v_call: TRBV4-2
cdr3_nt: TGTGCCAGCAGCCAAGTGTACGAGACAGGGCATTCCAATCAGCCCCAGCATTTT
cdr3_aa: CASSQVYETGHSNQPQHF

d_call: -
clone_size: -
j_call: TRBJ1-4
v_call: TRBV7-2
cdr3_nt: TGTGCCAGCAGCTTATCCTCGGGAACTCGGTATGAAAAACTGTTTTTT
cdr3_aa: CASSLSSGTRYEKLFF

d_call: TRBD2
clone_size: -
j_call: TRBJ2-5
v_call: TRBV13
cdr3_nt: TGTGCCAGCAGCGCAGTAACTAGCGGGAAAGAGACCCAGTACTTC
cdr3_aa: CASSAVTSGKETQYF

d_call: TRBD2
clone_size: few
j_call: TRBJ2-5
v_call: TRBV6-6
cdr3_nt: TGTGCCAGCACCCTTAGCGGGAGGGCCCGGGAGACCCAGTACTTC
cdr3_aa: CASTLSGRARETQYF

d_call: TRBD1
clone_size: -
j_call: TRBJ2-1
v_call: TRBV5-1
cdr3_nt: TGCGCCAGCAGCTACGACAGGGCGGAGAATGAGCAGTTCTTC
cdr3_aa: CASSYDRAENEQFF

d_call: -
clone_size: -
j_call: TRBJ2-7
v_call: TRBV7-2
cdr3_nt: TGTGCCAGCAGCTTGTTAACCTACGAGCAGTACTTC
cdr3_aa: CASSLLTYEQYF

d_call: TRBD2
clone_size: -
j_call: TRBJ2-7
v_call: TRBV27
cdr3_nt: TGTGCCAGCAGGATAACCCGACTAGCGGGGGGCTCCTACGAGCAGTACTTC
cdr3_aa: CASRITRLAGGSYEQYF

d_call: -
clone_size: -
j_call: TRBJ2-7
v_call: TRBV5-1
cdr3_nt: TGCGCCAGCAGCCTCCATGAGAGGGCCGAGCAGTACTTC
cdr3_aa: CASSLHERAEQYF

d_call: -
clone_size: -
j_call: TRBJ1-4
v_call: TRBV5-4
cdr3_nt: TGTGCCAGCAGCGTGTCGGGAGTAGAAAAACTGTTTTTT
cdr3_aa: CASSVSGVEKLFF

d_call: -
clone_size: -
j_call: TRBJ2-1
v_call: TRBV7-9
cdr3_nt: TGTGCCAGCAGCTTAGCGTTGGACTCATCTAATGAGCAGTTCTTC
cdr3_aa: CASSLALDSSNEQFF

d_call: TRBD1
clone_size: -
j_call: TRBJ2-7
v_call: TRBV10-3
cdr3_nt: TGTGCCACCACACGGACAGGAGAGCAGTACTTC
cdr3_aa: CATTRTGEQYF

d_call: -
clone_size: few
j_call: TRBJ2-5
v_call: TRBV2
cdr3_nt: TGTGCCAGCAGGGGGGTTGGAGAGACCCAGTACTTC
cdr3_aa: CASRGVGETQYF

d_call: -
clone_size: -
j_call: TRBJ1-5
v_call: TRBV6-1
cdr3_nt: TGTGCCAGCAGTGAAAGACCATCTCAGCCCCAGCATTTT
cdr3_aa: CASSERPSQPQHF

d_call: -
clone_size: -
j_call: TRBJ1-1
v_call: TRBV5-1
cdr3_nt: TGCGCCAGCAGCTTCGTGGGAAAGAACACTGAAGCTTTCTTT
cdr3_aa: CASSFVGKNTEAFF

d_call: -
clone_size: -
j_call: TRBJ1-1
v_call: TRBV2
cdr3_nt: TGTGCCAGCCGGAGGGAGGCAGTTGGTTTTAGCACTGAAGCTTTCTTT
cdr3_aa: CASRREAVGFSTEAFF

d_call: -
clone_size: -
j_call: TRBJ1-5
v_call: TRBV27
cdr3_nt: TGTGCCAGCAGTTTAGGTCCCCCACAGGGCAGGCAGGGAAATCAGCCCCAGCATTTT
cdr3_aa: CASSLGPPQGRQGNQPQHF

d_call: TRBD2
clone_size: -
j_call: TRBJ2-7
v_call: TRBV6-1
cdr3_nt: TGTGCCAGCAGTGAAGCGCACGGGGACTACTACGAGCAGTACTTC
cdr3_aa: CASSEAHGDYYEQYF

d_call: TRBD1
clone_size: -
j_call: TRBJ2-2
v_call: TRBV24-1
cdr3_nt: TGTGCCACCAGTGATACGGACAGGGGTGATCTGGGGGAGCTGTTTTTT
cdr3_aa: CATSDTDRGDLGELFF

d_call: -
clone_size: once
j_call: TRBJ1-6
v_call: TRBV6-1
cdr3_nt: TGTGCCAGCAGTGCCTACTTGACAGGCCGTTATAATTCACCCCTCCACTTT
cdr3_aa: CASSAYLTGRYNSPLHF

d_call: -
clone_size: -
j_call: TRBJ2-7
v_call: TRBV24-1
cdr3_nt: TGTGCCACCAGTGAGAGTAGCTTC
cdr3_aa: CATSESSF

d_call: TRBD2
clone_size: few
j_call: TRBJ2-5
v_call: TRBV15
cdr3_nt: TGTGCCACCAGCCCTACTAGCGGGCGGGAGACCCAGTACTTC
cdr3_aa: CATSPTSGRETQYF

d_call: TRBD2
clone_size: -
j_call: TRBJ2-1
v_call: TRBV5-6
cdr3_nt: TGTGCCAGCAGCCCCCTGACTAGCGGGAATTCCTACAATGAGCAGTTCTTC
cdr3_aa: CASSPLTSGNSYNEQFF

d_call: TRBD1
clone_size: -
j_call: TRBJ1-6
v_call: TRBV5-4
cdr3_nt: TGTGCCAGCAGCTTACTGGGACAGGCCTATTCACCCCTCCACTTT
cdr3_aa: CASSLLGQAYSPLHF

d_call: -
clone_size: -
j_call: TRBJ2-7
v_call: TRBV30
cdr3_nt: TGTGCCTGGACCAATCCTACGACAGGCCCCTACGAGCAGTACTTC
cdr3_aa: CAWTNPTTGPYEQYF

d_call: -
clone_size: -
j_call: TRBJ1-4
v_call: TRBV28
cdr3_nt: TGTGCCAGCGGAGCCTTGGACGGGTATGAAAAACTGTTTTTT
cdr3_aa: CASGALDGYEKLFF